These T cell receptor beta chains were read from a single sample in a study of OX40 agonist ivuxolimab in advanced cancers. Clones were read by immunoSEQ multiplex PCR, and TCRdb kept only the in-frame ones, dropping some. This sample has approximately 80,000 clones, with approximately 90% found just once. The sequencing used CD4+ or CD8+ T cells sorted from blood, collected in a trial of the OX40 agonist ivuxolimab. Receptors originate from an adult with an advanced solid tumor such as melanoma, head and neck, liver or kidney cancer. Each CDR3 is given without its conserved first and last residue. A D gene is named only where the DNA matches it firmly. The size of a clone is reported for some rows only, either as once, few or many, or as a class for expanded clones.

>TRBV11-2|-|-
ASSSRTAYEQY
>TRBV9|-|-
ASSVGLSSRLQEQF
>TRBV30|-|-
AWRNPNSPLH
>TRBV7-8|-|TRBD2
ASSLVVPIAGSQETQY
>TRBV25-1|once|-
ASRPLSDGGYGGYT
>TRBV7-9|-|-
ASSPHRVRATDTQY
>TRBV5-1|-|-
ASSLRPNQETQY
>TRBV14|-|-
ASSRDIWSGYT
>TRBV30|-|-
AWIQAEAF
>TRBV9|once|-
ASSGHSNQPQH
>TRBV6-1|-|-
AGGTGRETQY
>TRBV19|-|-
ASSITAQSNQPQH
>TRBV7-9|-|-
ASSLAPGPTDTQY
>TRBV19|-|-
ASSIAALLDTQY
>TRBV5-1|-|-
ASSGNQGKTQY
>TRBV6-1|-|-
ASSERVPGRDTEAF
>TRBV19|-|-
ASRGGTDTQY
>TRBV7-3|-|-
ASSRPPGDLSGGNQPQH
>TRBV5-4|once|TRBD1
ASSLDRGHEQY
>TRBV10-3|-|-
ATAPQGRVGTEAF
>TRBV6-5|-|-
ASTSGPSGNTIY
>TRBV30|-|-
AWGKGNNQPQH
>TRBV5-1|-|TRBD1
ASSSGTGVNYEQY
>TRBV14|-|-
ASSRGRKNTEAF
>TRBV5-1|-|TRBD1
ASSPLGTADSPQH
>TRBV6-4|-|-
ASSRELGTEAF
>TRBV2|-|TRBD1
ASKGRAGGSYGYT
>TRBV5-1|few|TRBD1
ASSLAPGQGHEKLF
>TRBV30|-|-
AWRLEGLILYGYT
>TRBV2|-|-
ASTRGPPIYEQY
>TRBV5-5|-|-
ASSLVAGEWETQY
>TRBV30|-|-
AWGPKGGNYEQY
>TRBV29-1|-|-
SVGVVGGPYNEQF
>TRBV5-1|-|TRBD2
ASSSGGAPTYEQY
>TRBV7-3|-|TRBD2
ASSLRSGGTGTQY
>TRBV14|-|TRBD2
ASRQAGAVTDTQY
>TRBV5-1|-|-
ASSLAGQRETQY
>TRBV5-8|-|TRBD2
ASSPGTKNTDTQY
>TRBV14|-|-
ASSQFGPIQTQETQY
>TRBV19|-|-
ASSPGTEFQETQY
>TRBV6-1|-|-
ATHRLGSSYEQY
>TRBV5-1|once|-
ASSLGGSGYEQY